This T cell receptor beta chain was captured in a study of shared clonotypes between healthy human individuals. The naive CD8 population came from CD45RO-negative cells selected for CCR7, without terminally differentiated effector memory CD45RA+ cells. This clone was observed once. Its target is unknown. There are 16 residues in the CDR3. From germline, CDR1 is LGHNT and CDR2 FRNRAP. V lost 0 bases to trimming and J lost 2 bases, with 10 bases between them. The study's findings and limits: Naive subsets generally had larger estimated richness than memory subsets.

The test was conducted at deep level. Investigators spread the genomic DNA of each subset evenly over several immunoSEQ plates. The method was immunoSEQ multiplex PCR; TCRdb's version includes in-frame clones alone and lacks a portion of them. This table has about 580,000 clones, roughly 98% appearing once. The sample taken for sequencing was naive CD8+ T cells sorted from blood. This receptor was taken from a man aged 25-45 years in good health. The chain has TRBV12-5 and TRBJ2-2; the D gene is possibly TRBD1 (5 bases). CDR3 in amino acids: CASGLVQGLNTGELFF. In DNA, the CDR3 is TGTGCTAGTGGTTTGGTCCAGGGTTTAAACACCGGGGAGCTGTTTTTT.